This is a list of T cell receptor beta chains from one sample in a study of T cells after yellow fever vaccination. From the 5' RACE reads, TCRdb called clonotypes with MiXCR, one entry per CDR3 protein. The data contain 360,000 or so distinct CDR3 sequences, 11% of them seen just once; the ten biggest clones take up less than 20%. The sequencing here drew on PBMCs, taken on the day of the first yellow fever vaccination. These receptors all come from a man younger than 35 who received the YFV17D yellow fever vaccine. The CDR3 runs from the conserved cysteine through the conserved F or W. Each record gives: J gene, clone size, D gene, V gene, CDR3 protein, CDR3 DNA. D genes are given only for firm matches. For some rows the clone size is stated as once, few or many, or as a class when expanded; others skip it.

>TRBJ1-2|few|-|TRBV15
CATSWRGGAGIRYTF
TGTGCCACCAGCTGGCGGGGAGGCGCCGGTATTCGGTACACCTTC
>TRBJ1-1|few|-|TRBV18
CASSPREDPEAFF
TGTGCCAGCTCCCCGCGGGAGGACCCGGAAGCTTTCTTT
>TRBJ1-1|-|TRBD1|TRBV24-1
CATSDPGTDGNTEAFF
TGTGCCACCAGTGACCCGGGGACAGACGGGAACACTGAAGCTTTCTTT
>TRBJ2-7|few|-|TRBV20-1
CSASVTGRPAYEQYF
TGCAGTGCTAGCGTGACAGGAAGACCGGCCTACGAGCAGTACTTC
>TRBJ2-5|-|-|TRBV28
CASRGEETQYF
TGTGCCAGCAGGGGGGAGGAGACCCAGTACTTC
>TRBJ1-2|few|-|TRBV7-9
CASSKPGLGYTF
TGTGCCAGCAGCAAGCCAGGTCTAGGCTACACCTTC
>TRBJ1-1|few|-|TRBV6-5
CASRLDLGSTEAFF
TGTGCCAGCAGATTAGACCTCGGGAGCACTGAAGCTTTCTTT
>TRBJ2-3|few|-|TRBV7-2
CASSPGSGTVYTQYF
TGTGCCAGCAGCCCGGGTAGCGGCACGGTCTATACGCAGTATTTT
>TRBJ2-2|many|-|TRBV5-1
CASSLESTGELFF
TGCGCCAGCAGCTTGGAAAGTACCGGGGAGCTGTTTTTT
>TRBJ2-3|few|-|TRBV7-3
CASSARATDTQYF
TGTGCCAGCAGCGCCCGGGCCACAGATACGCAGTATTTT
>TRBJ2-2|-|-|TRBV4-3
CASSQVAGNTGELFF
TGCGCCAGCAGCCAAGTCGCGGGAAACACCGGGGAGCTGTTTTTT
>TRBJ2-3|-|-|TRBV19
CASLMTGTDTQYF
TGTGCCAGCTTAATGACAGGCACAGATACGCAGTATTTT
>TRBJ2-1|-|-|TRBV5-4
CASSLGGVGAYNEQFF
TGTGCCAGCAGCTTGGGAGGGGTTGGGGCCTACAATGAGCAGTTCTTC
>TRBJ2-3|-|-|TRBV24-1
CATSLSTDTQYF
TGTGCCACCAGTTTGAGCACAGATACGCAGTATTTT
>TRBJ2-1|few|-|TRBV5-1
CASRDGRGLNNEQFF
TGCGCCAGCAGAGACGGGAGGGGGCTAAACAATGAGCAGTTCTTC
>TRBJ1-1|many|-|TRBV7-9
CASRPKDRLGTEAFF
TGTGCCAGCAGGCCTAAGGACAGACTTGGGACTGAAGCTTTCTTT
>TRBJ2-6|-|-|TRBV14
CASSRFPGRITSGANVQTF
TGTGCCAGCAGCCGCTTCCCGGGACGGATAACCTCTGGGGCCAACGTCCAGACTTTC
>TRBJ2-1|-|-|TRBV20-1
CSARDFSGFNEQFF
TGCAGTGCTAGAGATTTTAGCGGCTTCAATGAGCAGTTCTTC
>TRBJ1-2|-|-|TRBV4-2
CASSQSSQVDYTF
TGTGCCAGCAGCCAGTCCTCGCAGGTGGACTACACCTTC
>TRBJ1-6|few|TRBD1|TRBV11-2
CASSSYSGGTSPLHF
TGTGCCAGCAGCTCTTATTCAGGGGGCACTTCACCCCTCCACTTT
>TRBJ2-7|-|-|TRBV27
CASSGPYYEQYF
TGTGCCAGCAGTGGGCCCTACTACGAGCAGTACTTC
>TRBJ2-2|-|TRBD1|TRBV10-1
CASSEGDSTGELFF
TGCGCCAGCAGTGAGGGGGACAGCACCGGGGAGCTGTTTTTT
>TRBJ1-1|-|-|TRBV6-5
CASSKRGAEAFF
TGTGCCAGCAGCAAAAGGGGGGCTGAAGCTTTCTTT
>TRBJ2-3|-|-|TRBV4-2
CASSQDYGDPLSTDTQYF
TGTGCCAGCAGCCAAGATTACGGGGACCCCCTGAGCACAGATACGCAGTATTTT
>TRBJ1-6|-|-|TRBV27
CASSSGPGLGSPLHF
TGTGCCAGCAGTTCTGGACCGGGACTCGGGTCACCCCTCCACTTT
>TRBJ1-2|-|-|TRBV30
CAWSSAAYGYTF
TGTGCCTGGAGTTCAGCGGCCTATGGCTACACCTTC
>TRBJ2-1|many|TRBD2|TRBV12-3/TRBV12-4
CASSPLAGGRHNEQFF
TGTGCCAGCAGCCCCCTAGCGGGGGGGCGCCACAATGAGCAGTTCTTC
>TRBJ2-5|few|TRBD1|TRBV30
CAWGRQGGGETQYF
TGTGCCTGGGGACGACAGGGGGGGGGAGAGACCCAGTACTTC
>TRBJ1-4|many|-|TRBV20-1
CSASIVTNEKLFF
TGCAGTGCCTCGATAGTGACTAATGAAAAACTGTTTTTT
>TRBJ2-2|-|-|TRBV20-1
CSAQTALTGELFF
TGCAGTGCTCAGACAGCTCTCACCGGGGAGCTGTTTTTT
>TRBJ2-5|-|-|TRBV5-1
CASSLISGEETQYF
TGCGCCAGCAGCTTGATCTCCGGGGAAGAGACCCAGTACTTC
>TRBJ2-2|-|TRBD2|TRBV7-7
CASSPLAGDVTGELFF
TGTGCCAGCAGCCCCCTAGCGGGGGATGTCACCGGGGAGCTGTTTTTT
>TRBJ1-2|-|-|TRBV24-1
CATSGGRGYDGYTF
TGTGCCACCAGTGGAGGAAGGGGCTATGATGGCTACACCTTC
>TRBJ1-5|-|-|TRBV15
CATSRVRTALGQPQHF
TGTGCCACCAGCAGAGTTAGAACGGCATTGGGGCAGCCCCAGCATTTT
>TRBJ2-2|once|TRBD2|TRBV6-5
CASSYGGGPGELFF
TGTGCCAGCAGTTACGGGGGAGGGCCCGGGGAGCTGTTTTTT
>TRBJ1-4|-|-|TRBV5-5
CASTRNEKLFF
TGTGCCAGCACAAGGAATGAAAAACTGTTTTTT
>TRBJ1-5|-|-|TRBV12-5
CASGFLEGQPQHF
TGTGCTAGTGGTTTTCTCGAGGGGCAGCCCCAGCATTTT
>TRBJ2-1|few|-|TRBV7-8
CASSLWGGHTYNEQFF
TGTGCCAGCAGCCTATGGGGTGGACATACCTACAATGAGCAGTTCTTC
>TRBJ1-1|-|-|TRBV9
CASSNTARAGIAFF
TGTGCCAGCAGCAACACCGCCAGGGCGGGGATAGCTTTCTTT
>TRBJ2-1|-|TRBD1|TRBV30
CAWCGQVQGEQFF
TGTGCCTGGTGTGGACAGGTTCAGGGTGAGCAGTTCTTC
>TRBJ2-5|-|-|TRBV7-2
CASTPSGVQETQYF
TGTGCCAGCACCCCCAGTGGGGTGCAAGAGACCCAGTACTTC
>TRBJ1-3|-|-|TRBV20-1
CSANRLGLSGNTIYF
TGCAGTGCGAATAGACTGGGGCTTTCTGGAAACACCATATATTTT
>TRBJ2-3|-|-|TRBV27
CASWDITDTQYF
TGTGCCAGCTGGGACATCACAGATACGCAGTATTTT
>TRBJ1-1|many|-|TRBV4-1
CASSLNTGPGDTEAFF
TGCGCCAGCAGCCTCAATACCGGACCCGGGGACACTGAAGCTTTCTTT